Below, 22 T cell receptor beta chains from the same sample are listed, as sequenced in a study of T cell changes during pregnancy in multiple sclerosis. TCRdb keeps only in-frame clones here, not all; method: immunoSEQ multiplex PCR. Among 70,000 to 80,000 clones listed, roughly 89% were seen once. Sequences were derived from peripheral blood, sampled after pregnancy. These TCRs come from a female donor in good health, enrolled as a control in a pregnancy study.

CDR3: CASRPPGETQYF. The CDR3 DNA reads TGTGCCAGCAGGCCCCCAGGGGAGACCCAGTACTTC. The J gene is TRBJ2-5, the V gene TRBV27; D is possibly TRBD1 (5 bases). CDR1 is MNHEY and CDR2 is SMNVEV in the germline V gene (reference sequence). This CDR3 spans 12 amino acids. V shed 6 bases and J shed 5 bases, with 10 bases lying between them.

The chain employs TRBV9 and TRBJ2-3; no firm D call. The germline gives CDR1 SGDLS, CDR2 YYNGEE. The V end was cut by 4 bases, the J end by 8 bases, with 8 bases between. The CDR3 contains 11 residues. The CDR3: CASSHRSTQYF. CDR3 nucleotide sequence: TGTGCCAGCAGCCACCGGAGTACGCAGTATTTT. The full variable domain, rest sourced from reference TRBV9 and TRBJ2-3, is DSGVTQTPKHLITATGQRVTLRCSPRSGDLSVYWYQQSLDQGLQFLIQYYNGEERAKGNILERFSAQQFPDLHSELNLSSLELGDSALYFCASSHRSTQYFGPGTRLTVL.

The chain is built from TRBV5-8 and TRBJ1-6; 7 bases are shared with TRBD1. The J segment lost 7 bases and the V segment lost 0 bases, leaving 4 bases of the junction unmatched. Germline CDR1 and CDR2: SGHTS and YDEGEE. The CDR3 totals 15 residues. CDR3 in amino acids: CASSLGRGVNSPLHF. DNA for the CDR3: TGTGCCAGCAGCTTGGGCAGGGGGGTGAATTCACCCCTCCACTTT.

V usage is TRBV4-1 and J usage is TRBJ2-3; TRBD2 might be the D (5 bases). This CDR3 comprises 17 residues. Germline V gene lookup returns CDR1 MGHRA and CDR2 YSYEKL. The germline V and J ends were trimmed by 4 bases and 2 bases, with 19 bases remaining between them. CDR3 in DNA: TGCGCCAGCAGCCGAACGGGAACTCAGAGGCCCACAGATACGCAGTATTTT. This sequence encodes CASSRTGTQRPTDTQYF.

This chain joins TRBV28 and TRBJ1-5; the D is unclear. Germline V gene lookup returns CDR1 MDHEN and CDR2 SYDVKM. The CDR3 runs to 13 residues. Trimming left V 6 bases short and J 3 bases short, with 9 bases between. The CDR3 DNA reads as TGTGCCAGCAGACCTACCTTCAATCAGCCCCAGCATTTT. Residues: CASRPTFNQPQHF. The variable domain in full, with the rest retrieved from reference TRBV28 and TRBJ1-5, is DVKVTQSSRYLVKRTGEKVFLECVQDMDHENMFWYRQDPGLGLRLIYFSYDVKMKEKGDIPEGYSVSREKKERFSLILESASTNQTSMYLCASRPTFNQPQHFGDGTRLSIL.

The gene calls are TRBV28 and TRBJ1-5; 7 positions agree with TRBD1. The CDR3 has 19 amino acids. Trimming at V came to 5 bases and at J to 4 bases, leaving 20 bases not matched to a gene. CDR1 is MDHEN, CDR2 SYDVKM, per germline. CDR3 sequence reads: CASSPRPVTRDRLNQPQHF. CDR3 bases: TGTGCCAGCAGTCCACGGCCAGTAACCAGGGACAGACTGAATCAGCCCCAGCATTTT. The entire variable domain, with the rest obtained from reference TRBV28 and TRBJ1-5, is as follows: DVKVTQSSRYLVKRTGEKVFLECVQDMDHENMFWYRQDPGLGLRLIYFSYDVKMKEKGDIPEGYSVSREKKERFSLILESASTNQTSMYLCASSPRPVTRDRLNQPQHFGDGTRLSIL.

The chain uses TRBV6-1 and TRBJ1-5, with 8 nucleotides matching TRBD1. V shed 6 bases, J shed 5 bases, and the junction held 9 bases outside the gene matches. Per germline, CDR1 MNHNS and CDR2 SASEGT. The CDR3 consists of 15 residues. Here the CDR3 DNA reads TGTGCCAGCAGAGGCGGACAGGGTCTTCATCAGCCCCAGCATTTT. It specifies CASRGGQGLHQPQHF.

DNA of the CDR3: TGTGCCAGCTTTCCAGACAGGGTATCTGAAGCTTTCTTT. Translating it yields CASFPDRVSEAFF. The V call is TRBV7-9, the J call TRBJ1-1; 7 nucleotides agree with TRBD1. Germline CDR1 and CDR2: SEHNR and FQNEAQ (reference sequence). V shed 8 bases and J 6 bases; nucleotides not matched to a gene: 9. CDR3 length equals 13 residues.

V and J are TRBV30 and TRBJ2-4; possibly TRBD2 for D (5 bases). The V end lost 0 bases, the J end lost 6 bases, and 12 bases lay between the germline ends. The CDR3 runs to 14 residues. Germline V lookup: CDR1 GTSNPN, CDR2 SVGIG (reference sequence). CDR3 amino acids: CAWSVLGDRNIQYF. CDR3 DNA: TGTGCCTGGAGTGTACTAGGAGATAGAAACATTCAGTACTTC.

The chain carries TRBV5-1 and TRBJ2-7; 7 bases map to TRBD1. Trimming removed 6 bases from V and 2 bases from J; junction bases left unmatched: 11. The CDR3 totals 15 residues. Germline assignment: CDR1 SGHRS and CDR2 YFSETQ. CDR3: CASNKGDRSPYEQYF. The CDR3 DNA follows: TGCGCCAGCAATAAAGGGGACAGAAGCCCCTACGAGCAGTACTTC.

The CDR3 coding sequence is TGCGCCAGCAGCTTGCCTAGCGGATACCAAGAGACCCAGTACTTC. It encodes CASSLPSGYQETQYF. The V and J genes are TRBV5-1 and TRBJ2-5; the match to TRBD2 covers 7 bases. This CDR3 has 15 amino acids. V gave up 1 base and J gave up 0 bases; unmatched junction bases: 3. Germline assignment: CDR1 SGHRS and CDR2 YFSETQ.

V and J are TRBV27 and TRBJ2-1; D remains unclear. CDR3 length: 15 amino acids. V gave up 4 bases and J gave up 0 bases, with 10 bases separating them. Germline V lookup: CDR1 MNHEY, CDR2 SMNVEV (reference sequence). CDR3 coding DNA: TGTGCCAGCAGTTCCTGGGCGAGCTCCTACAATGAGCAGTTCTTC. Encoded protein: CASSSWASSYNEQFF.

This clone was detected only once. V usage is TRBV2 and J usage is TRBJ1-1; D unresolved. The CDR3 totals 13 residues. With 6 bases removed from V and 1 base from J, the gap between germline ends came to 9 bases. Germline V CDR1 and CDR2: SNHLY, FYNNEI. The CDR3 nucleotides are TGTGCCAGCAGCAAACCAGGGAACACTGAAGCTTTCTTT. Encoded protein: CASSKPGNTEAFF.

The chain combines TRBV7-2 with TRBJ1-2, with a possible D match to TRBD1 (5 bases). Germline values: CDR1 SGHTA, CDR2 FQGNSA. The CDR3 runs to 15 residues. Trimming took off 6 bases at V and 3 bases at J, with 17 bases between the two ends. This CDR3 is CASRRTTGADYGYTF. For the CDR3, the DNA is TGTGCCAGCAGGCGGACAACTGGTGCGGACTATGGCTACACCTTC.

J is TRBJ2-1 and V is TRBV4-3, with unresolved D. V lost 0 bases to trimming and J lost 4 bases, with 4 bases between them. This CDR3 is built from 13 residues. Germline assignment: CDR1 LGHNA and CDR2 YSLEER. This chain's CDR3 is CASSQERYNEQFF. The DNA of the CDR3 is TGCGCCAGCAGCCAAGAGCGGTACAATGAGCAGTTCTTC.

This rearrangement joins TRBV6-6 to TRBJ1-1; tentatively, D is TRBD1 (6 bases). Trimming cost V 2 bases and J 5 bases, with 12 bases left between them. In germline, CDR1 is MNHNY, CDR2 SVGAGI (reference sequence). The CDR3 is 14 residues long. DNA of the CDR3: TGTGCCAGCAGTTACGCCAGGGGAGAAACTGAAGCTTTCTTT. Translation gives CASSYARGETEAFF.

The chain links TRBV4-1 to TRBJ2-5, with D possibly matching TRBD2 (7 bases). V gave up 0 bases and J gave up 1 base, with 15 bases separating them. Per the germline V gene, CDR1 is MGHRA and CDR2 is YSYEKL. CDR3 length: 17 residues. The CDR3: CASSQDRGGGTQETQYF. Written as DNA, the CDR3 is TGCGCCAGCAGCCAAGATCGGGGAGGGGGTACCCAAGAGACCCAGTACTTC.

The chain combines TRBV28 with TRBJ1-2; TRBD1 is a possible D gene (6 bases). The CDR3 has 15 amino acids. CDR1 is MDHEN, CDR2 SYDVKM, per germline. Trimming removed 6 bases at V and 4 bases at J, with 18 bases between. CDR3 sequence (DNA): TGTGCCAGCAGGACAGCAGGGGATCGATCCTATGGCTACACCTTC. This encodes CASRTAGDRSYGYTF.

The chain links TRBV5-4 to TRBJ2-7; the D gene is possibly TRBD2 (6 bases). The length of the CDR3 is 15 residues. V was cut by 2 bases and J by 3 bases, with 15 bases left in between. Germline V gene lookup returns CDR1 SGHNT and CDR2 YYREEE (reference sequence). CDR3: CASSLPGLVNYEQYF. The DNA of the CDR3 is TGTGCCAGCAGCTTACCGGGACTTGTGAACTACGAGCAGTACTTC.

The CDR3 sequence is CAWSALGPSTDTQYF. CDR3 nucleotide sequence: TGTGCCTGGAGTGCACTAGGGCCTAGCACAGATACGCAGTATTTT. The chain links TRBV30 to TRBJ2-3; tentative D call: TRBD2 (5 bases). This CDR3 is built from 15 residues. The ends were cut back, 1 base at V and 0 bases at J, with 11 bases in the middle. CDR1 and CDR2 (germline): GTSNPN, SVGIG (reference sequence). The full variable domain, rest sourced from reference TRBV30 and TRBJ2-3, is SQTIHQWPATLVQPVGSPLSLECTVEGTSNPNLYWYRQAAGRGLQLLFYSVGIGQISSEVPQNLSASRPQDRQFILSSKKLLLSDSGFYLCAWSALGPSTDTQYFGPGTRLTVL.

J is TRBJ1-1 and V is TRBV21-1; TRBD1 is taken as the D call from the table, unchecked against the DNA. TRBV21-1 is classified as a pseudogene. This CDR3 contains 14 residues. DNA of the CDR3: TGTGCCAGCAGCAAAGCCCCCAATAACACTGAAGCTTTCTTT. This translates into CASSKAPNNTEAFF.

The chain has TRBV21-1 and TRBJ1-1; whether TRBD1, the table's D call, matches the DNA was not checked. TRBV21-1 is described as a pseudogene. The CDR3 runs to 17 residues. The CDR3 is CASSPYCDRGGDTEAFF. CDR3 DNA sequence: TGTGCCAGCAGCCCCTACTGTGACAGGGGCGGGGACACTGAAGCTTTCTTT.